Presented here are 9 T cell receptor beta chains from one specimen sequenced in a study of cytomegalovirus exposure and HLA in healthy donors (dated by TCRdb to 2016 to 2017). Libraries came from the immunoSEQ multiplex PCR assay. A mixture of 60 forward primers for TCR Vbeta segments and 13 reverse primers for TCR Jbeta segments was used in the multiplex PCR. TCRdb carries this immuneACCESS record with in-frame sequences only. Its versions omit some clonotypes, under half of them owing to an unresolved V gene in the studies checked, with the rest unexplained. The sample contains approximately 250,000 clones, 78% of them found a single time. The leading ten clones occupy 0.47% of the sample. Sequencing used PBMCs. Receptors originate from a boy aged 5-17 years in good health and CMV-seronegative.

The rearrangement links TRBV15 to TRBJ2-1, with a tentative D call TRBD1 (6 bases). Per germline, CDR1 LNHNV and CDR2 YYDKDF (reference sequence). The CDR3 has 16 residues. Trimming removed 0 bases from V and 6 bases from J, with 15 bases in between. The CDR3 region has the DNA TGTGCCACCAGCAGAGATCGCAGGGGCGCAGGCAATGAGCAGTTCTTC. Protein: CATSRDRRGAGNEQFF.

V gene TRBV4-1 combines with J gene TRBJ1-2; D is perhaps TRBD1 (5 bases). Trimming cost V 0 bases and J 6 bases, with 23 bases left between them. The length of the CDR3 is 18 residues. Germline V gene data show CDR1 as MGHRA and CDR2 as YSYEKL. The CDR3 bases are TGCGCCAGCAGCCAAGAAAGGGTGGGGGGGACCCCACACGATGGCTACACCTTC. Protein: CASSQERVGGTPHDGYTF.

This chain connects TRBV4-2 to TRBJ2-3, with 9 bases aligning to TRBD2. Per germline, CDR1 LGHNA and CDR2 YNFKEQ. Trimming took 0 bases from V and 3 from J; bases not matched to a gene: 4. There are 16 residues in the CDR3. The CDR3 DNA is TGTGCCAGCAGCCAAGATGCGGGAGGGTTGACAGATACGCAGTATTTT. Protein: CASSQDAGGLTDTQYF.

This chain links TRBV9 with TRBJ1-3, with D unresolved. V was cut by 0 bases and J by 0 bases, with 16 bases left in between. CDR1 SGDLS and CDR2 YYNGEE come from the germline V gene. The CDR3 contains 18 residues. CDR3 coding DNA: TGTGCCAGCAGCGTAGGACCTGTACGAGGTTTCTCTGGAAACACCATATATTTT. Translating it yields CASSVGPVRGFSGNTIYF.

The chain links TRBV30 to TRBJ1-1, with a tentative D call TRBD1 (5 bases). The CDR3 runs to 11 residues. With 0 bases removed from V and 10 bases from J, the gap between germline ends came to 9 bases. CDR1 and CDR2 from the germline V gene are GTSNPN and SVGIG (reference sequence). CDR3 sequence reads: CAWSVGGLAFF. CDR3 DNA: TGTGCCTGGAGTGTGGGGGGTTTAGCTTTCTTT.

The chain uses TRBV2 and TRBJ2-1; a weak D match, TRBD2 (5 bases). The CDR3 spans 11 residues. V was cut by 6 bases and J by 12 bases, with 12 bases left in between. The germline gives CDR1 SNHLY, CDR2 FYNNEI. CDR3 coding DNA: TGTGCCAGCAGAGCAGGACTGCGGCAGTTCTTC. Amino acids: CASRAGLRQFF.

DNA of the CDR3: TGTGCCAGCAGGGGGACAGGGGCGGCCGGGGAGCTGTTTTTT. Translation: CASRGTGAAGELFF. The chain employs TRBV5-4 and TRBJ2-2, with 10 bases lining up with TRBD1. Germline CDR1 SGHNT, CDR2 YYREEE (reference sequence). This CDR3 is 14 amino acids long. The J segment lost 6 bases and the V segment lost 5 bases, leaving 4 bases of the junction unmatched.

The chain links TRBV6-1 to TRBJ2-7, with 12 bases that match TRBD2. Germline values: CDR1 MNHNS, CDR2 SASEGT. There are 15 residues in the CDR3. The junction had 6 bases not matched to a gene; V was cut back by 6 bases and J by 3 bases. The CDR3 coding sequence is TGTGCCAGCAGGAATCTAGCGGGGGGGAACTACGAGCAGTACTTC. Protein product: CASRNLAGGNYEQYF.

CDR3 DNA sequence: TGTGCCTGGAAGGAGGGACGCCAGCCCCAGCATTTT. Translating it yields CAWKEGRQPQHF. The chain carries TRBV30 and TRBJ1-5; perhaps TRBD1 as D (5 bases). CDR3 length: 12 amino acids. The germline V gene encodes CDR1 GTSNPN and CDR2 SVGIG (reference sequence). Trimming removed 4 bases from V and 7 bases from J, with 11 bases in between.